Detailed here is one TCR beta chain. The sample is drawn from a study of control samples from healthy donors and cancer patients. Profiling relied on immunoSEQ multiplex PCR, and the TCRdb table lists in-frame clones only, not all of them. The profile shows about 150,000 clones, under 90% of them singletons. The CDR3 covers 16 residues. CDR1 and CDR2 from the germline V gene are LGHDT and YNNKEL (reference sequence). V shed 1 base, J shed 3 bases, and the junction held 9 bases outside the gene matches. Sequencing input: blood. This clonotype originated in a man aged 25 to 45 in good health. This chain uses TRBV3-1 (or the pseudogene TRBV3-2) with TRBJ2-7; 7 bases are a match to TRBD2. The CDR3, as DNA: TGTGCCAGCAGCCAAGGGCCTCAAGCGGGAAACTACGAGCAGTACTTC. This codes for CASSQGPQAGNYEQYF.